This TCR beta chain is drawn from a study of shared clonotypes between healthy human individuals. Findings of the study overall: Sharing across a handful of donors was seen in around 5% of naive CD4 clonotypes.

In the authors' methods: As immunoSEQ supplied junction-only sequences (without quality scores), filtering differed. Assay used: immunoSEQ multiplex PCR; TCRdb lists only in-frame clones, some missing. V and J calls and clone size are copied from that table; D and trimming were computed from the DNA. The data hold approximately 940,000 clones, with around 80% observed a single time. The CDR3 length is 13 residues. V lost 3 bases to trimming and J lost 5 bases; unmatched junction nucleotides: 3. Germline CDR1 reads GTSNPN; CDR2 reads SVGIG (reference sequence). As to this clone: The antigen is undetermined.

The V gene is TRBV30, the J gene TRBJ2-2, with 7 nucleotides matching TRBD1. The receptor was isolated from a man aged 18 to 30 in good health. Sequences were obtained from memory CD4+ T cells sorted from blood. Regarding subset: CD45RA-negative fraction. CDR3 loop: CAWRARGTGELFF. Here the CDR3 DNA reads TGTGCCTGGAGGGCCAGGGGGACCGGGGAGCTGTTTTTT.